A single sample gave rise to the 21 T cell receptor beta chains below, sequenced in a study of T cells in Graves' hyperthyroidism and ophthalmopathy. TCR beta CDR3 regions were amplified from RNA transcripts. TCR CDR3 regions were first amplified by RT-PCR with HTBI primers. TCRdb used MiXCR to reprocess the multiplex PCR reads, holding one entry per CDR3 protein. The table shows more than 100,000 distinct CDR3 sequences, with 40% to 50% occurring only once. Sequencing input: blood. Receptor source: a man aged 35-49 years with Graves' hyperthyroidism.

V is TRBV7-2 and J is TRBJ2-1, with D uncertain. The CDR3 is 15 amino acids. From germline, CDR1 is SGHTA and CDR2 FQGNSA. V was shortened by 0 bases and J by 9 bases, with 15 bases between the two germline ends. CDR3 sequence: CASSLAQRANTEQFF. DNA of the CDR3: TGTGCCAGCAGCTTAGCGCAACGAGCGAACACTGAGCAGTTCTTC.

The rearrangement joins TRBV6-5 to TRBJ2-7, with D maybe TRBD1 (6 bases). Per germline, CDR1 MNHEY and CDR2 SVGAGI. Trimming left V 8 bases short and J 1 base short, with 21 bases between. This CDR3 has 16 residues. The CDR3 DNA reads TGTGCCAGCGGTAAACCAGGGCAGGGGTCTTCCTACGAGCAGTACTTC. It specifies CASGKPGQGSSYEQYF.

This clonotype was observed at least ten times. The V and J genes are TRBV11-3 and TRBJ2-7; D is unresolved. This CDR3 spans 14 amino acids. Germline V gives CDR1 SGHNT, CDR2 YENEEA. Trimming shortened V by 6 bases and J by 3 bases, and 15 bases separated the two germline ends. Here the CDR3 DNA reads TGTGCCAGCAGGCGAACAGACATAGACTACGAGCAGTACTTC. It is translated as CASRRTDIDYEQYF.

The V call is TRBV6-2 or TRBV6-3, the J call TRBJ2-1; D gene unclear. CDR3 size: 14 residues. Trimming removed 4 bases at V and 0 bases at J, with 7 bases between. Germline CDR1 is MNHEY and CDR2 is SVGEGT. The CDR3 protein is CASSLLSSYNEQFF. The CDR3 DNA reads as TGTGCCAGCAGTTTACTGAGCTCCTACAATGAGCAGTTCTTC.

The V gene is TRBV28, the J gene TRBJ1-5; no definite D call. There are 15 residues in the CDR3. Germline values: CDR1 MDHEN, CDR2 SYDVKM. The germline V and J ends were trimmed by 3 bases and 4 bases, with 13 bases remaining between them. The CDR3 bases are TGTGCCAGCAGTTTTGTGACGGCGCCTAATCAGCCCCAGCATTTT. Translated: CASSFVTAPNQPQHF.

This clonotype appeared many times. This rearrangement joins TRBV5-1 to TRBJ2-2; 8 bases agree with TRBD1. V dropped 5 bases and J dropped 7; count of bases not matched to a gene: 10. This CDR3 contains 15 residues. The germline V gene encodes CDR1 SGHRS and CDR2 YFSETQ. As DNA, the CDR3 is TGCGCCAGCAGAGACAGGGGTGAGGGGAACGGGGAGCTGTTTTTT. It encodes CASRDRGEGNGELFF.

Comments on this clonotype: Lacking the conserved final phenylalanine or tryptophan, this CDR3 likely reflects a read error. The chain recombines TRBV9 with TRBJ2-2, with a possible D match to TRBD1 (6 bases). CDR1 and CDR2 (germline): SGDLS, YYNGEE. V lost 6 bases and J lost 2, with 14 bases in between. The CDR3 length is 15 residues. CDR3 DNA sequence: TGTGCCAGCACCGGGTGGGACACAAACACCGGGGAGCTGTTTTCT. It codes for CASTGWDTNTGELFS.

The chain links TRBV7-9 to TRBJ1-1, with D hard to call. V was pared by 5 bases and J by 6 bases, with 19 bases between. The germline CDR1 and CDR2 sequences are SEHNR and FQNEAQ (reference sequence). The CDR3 has 15 residues. The CDR3 DNA follows: TGTGCCAGCAGCGCAAAAGTACGGGGAGTCGCTGAAGCTTTCTTT. It translates to CASSAKVRGVAEAFF.

The rearrangement links TRBV20-1 to TRBJ2-7; TRBD1 agrees at 9 bases. This CDR3 has 14 residues. The V and J ends lost 2 bases and 1 base, in that order; junction bases with no gene match: 3. The V gene's germline CDR1 is DFQATT and CDR2 SNEGSKA (reference sequence). CDR3 DNA sequence: TGCAGTGCTAGAACCGGGACAGGGTCCTACGAGCAGTACTTC. Protein sequence: CSARTGTGSYEQYF.

This clonotype was seen repeatedly, ten times or more. V is TRBV7-2 and J is TRBJ1-5, with unresolved D. The ends were cut back, 3 bases at V and 1 base at J, with 7 bases in the middle. Germline V gene sequence: CDR1 SGHTA, CDR2 FQGNSA. The CDR3 runs 14 residues. The CDR3 DNA reads TGTGCCAGCAGCTTGGGAAGGAGCAATCAGCCCCAGCATTTT. Encoded protein: CASSLGRSNQPQHF.

In the case of this clonotype: It is likely a read error, because the conserved phenylalanine at the end of the CDR3 is missing. The DNA is omitted, as the CDR3 cannot be located on it reliably, and the CDR3 follows TCRdb's listing. The chain has TRBV7-8 and TRBJ2-1; the table's D call TRBD2 went unverified against the DNA. The germline CDR1 and CDR2 sequences are SGHVS and FQNEAQ. The CDR3 length is 14 residues, termini included. CDR3 region: CASRSSGRSDEPFS.

The CDR3 loop reads CAIIRGQMNTEAFF. In DNA, the CDR3 is TGTGCCATCATTAGGGGACAGATGAACACTGAAGCTTTCTTT. The chain carries TRBV10-3 and TRBJ1-1, with 7 positions matching TRBD1. The CDR3 extends over 14 amino acids. The V gene end was trimmed by 7 bases and the J gene end by 0 bases; junction bases not matched to a gene: 5. CDR1 and CDR2 (germline): ENHRY, SYGVKD.

As to this clonotype: Since a much larger clone is just one base distant, this may be a read error. The CDR3 loop is CASNLLQGEQYF. The CDR3 coding sequence is TGTGCCAGCAATTTATTGCAGGGCGAGCAGTACTTC. J is TRBJ2-7 and V is TRBV27, with D tentatively TRBD1 (5 bases). Germline V gives CDR1 MNHEY, CDR2 SMNVEV (reference sequence). The CDR3 has 12 residues.

The J gene is TRBJ2-7, the V gene TRBV7-2; TRBD2 matches 12 bases. In germline, CDR1 is SGHTA, CDR2 FQGNSA. The CDR3 is made up of 16 amino acids. V gave up 5 bases and J gave up 2 bases; unmatched junction bases: 7. CDR3 region: CASSRTSGRWTYEQYF. DNA for the CDR3: TGTGCCAGCAGCCGAACTAGCGGGAGGTGGACCTACGAGCAGTACTTC. Full variable domain (rest looked up from reference TRBV7-2 and TRBJ2-7): GAGVSQSPSNKVTEKGKDVELRCDPISGHTALYWYRQSLGQGLEFLIYFQGNSAPDKSGLPSDRFSAERTGGSVSTLTIQRTQQEDSAVYLCASSRTSGRWTYEQYFGPGTRLTVT.

For this clonotype: A read error may produce the germline difference seen at one junction end. The gene calls are TRBV2 and TRBJ1-2; D not resolved. This CDR3 has 11 amino acids. Germline V CDR1 and CDR2: SNHLY, FYNNEI. In DNA, the CDR3 is TGTGCCGGCAGGAACCATGGGGGCTACACCTTC. This encodes CAGRNHGGYTF.

The table lists this clonotype with many counts. The chain has TRBV2 and TRBJ1-4, with D uncertain. CDR1 is SNHLY, CDR2 FYNNEI, per germline. Trimming cost V 8 bases and J 6 bases, with 7 bases left between them. The CDR3 loop spans 11 amino acids. The CDR3 coding sequence is TGTGCCAGCTTACGTGATGAAAAACTGTTTTTT. Its protein product is CASLRDEKLFF. Based on the CDR3 plus reference TRBV2 and TRBJ1-4, the full variable domain is EPEVTQTPSHQVTQMGQEVILRCVPISNHLYFYWYRQILGQKVEFLVSFYNNEISEKSEIFDDQFSVERPDGSNFTLKIRSTKLEDSAMYFCASLRDEKLFFGSGTQLSVL.

The rearrangement uses TRBV7-6 and TRBJ2-7, with D perhaps matching TRBD2 (5 bases). Trimming left V 6 bases short and J 5 bases short, with 17 bases between. This CDR3 spans 14 amino acids. The V gene's germline CDR1 is SGHVS and CDR2 FNYEAQ. The CDR3 sequence: CASRDNKGADEQYF. CDR3 bases: TGTGCCAGCAGAGATAATAAAGGAGCGGACGAGCAGTACTTC.

The V call is TRBV7-9, the J call TRBJ2-7; the D is unclear. V lost 7 bases to trimming and J lost 1 base, with 11 bases between them. In germline, CDR1 is SEHNR, CDR2 FQNEAQ (reference sequence). The CDR3 is 13 amino acids. CDR3 protein: CASNLERSYEQYF. DNA of the CDR3: TGTGCCAGCAACCTTGAACGATCCTACGAGCAGTACTTC. Looking up the rest from reference TRBV7-9 and TRBJ2-7 gives the full variable domain: DTGVSQNPRHKITKRGQNVTFRCDPISEHNRLYWYRQTLGQGPEFLTYFQNEAQLEKSRLLSDRFSAERPKGSFSTLEIQRTEQGDSAMYLCASNLERSYEQYFGPGTRLTVT.

The V gene is TRBV5-1, the J gene TRBJ2-7; either TRBD1 or TRBD2 may fit D (5 bases each). V was shortened by 0 bases and J by 0 bases, with 10 bases between the two germline ends. Germline loops: CDR1 SGHRS, CDR2 YFSETQ. This CDR3 contains 15 residues. The CDR3 nucleotides read TGCGCCAGCAGCTTGGCAGGGAGTATCTCCTACGAGCAGTACTTC. Its translation is CASSLAGSISYEQYF.

This clonotype was seen ten or more times. The chain employs TRBV12-3 or TRBV12-4 and TRBJ2-1; weak D call: TRBD1 (5 bases). The CDR3 loop spans 12 amino acids. The V end lost 4 bases, the J end lost 7 bases, and 8 bases lay between the germline ends. The CDR3 region has the DNA TGTGCCAGCAGTTCCGACAGTAATGAGCAGTTCTTC. It encodes CASSSDSNEQFF.

This clonotype was counted ten times or more. This chain links TRBV4-3 with TRBJ1-5, with D tentatively TRBD1 (5 bases). The CDR3 contains 14 residues. The germline V gene has CDR1 LGHNA and CDR2 YSLEER. V shed 0 bases and J shed 5 bases, with 8 bases lying between them. The CDR3 protein is CASSQDRDYQPQHF. In DNA form, the CDR3 reads TGCGCCAGCAGCCAAGACAGGGATTATCAGCCCCAGCATTTT.